This TCR beta chain is from a study of T cells in Graves' hyperthyroidism and ophthalmopathy. Regarding this clonotype: One end of the junction is discordant with germline, which a read error may explain.

Researchers amplified the TCR beta CDR3 regions from RNA transcripts. In the first-round RT-PCR of the TCR CDR3, the HTBI primer set was used. TCRdb itself ran the multiplex PCR reads through MiXCR, one entry per CDR3 protein. The table records hundreds of thousands of distinct CDR3 sequences, roughly 45% of them present only once. The TCR comes from an adult man with Graves' disease, either hyperthyroidism or ophthalmopathy (not recorded which). What was sequenced was peripheral blood or thyroid tissue (not recorded which).

As DNA, the CDR3 is TGTGCCAGCGCGGGACTAGGGGCCGAGACCCAGTACTTC. Its protein product is CASAGLGAETQYF. This sequence joins TRBV4-1 and TRBJ2-5; 8 positions agree with TRBD2. From germline, CDR1 is MGHRA and CDR2 YSYEKL. The CDR3 extends over 13 amino acids.